The TCR beta chain described here comes from a study of breast tumors, draining lymph nodes, adjacent tissues. Breast cancer patients provided tissue from their axillary draining lymph nodes. TCRdb re-derived calls from the multiplex PCR reads in MiXCR, one entry per CDR3 protein. The data hold around 130,000 distinct CDR3 sequences, with about 20% observed a single time. Study-wide points: Most tumor T cells seemingly derive from lymph node, then expand in tumor. Tumor and nontumor repertoires were significantly more similar in luminal-like than in basal-like breast cancer. Tumor T cell lymph node origin was a supported hypothesis, not proven. Tumors had less TCR diversity than lymph nodes, more than nontumor tissue.

As concerns this clonotype: Its antigen is still unknown.

Germline V gene lookup returns CDR1 LNHDA and CDR2 SQIVND (reference sequence). The CDR3 is 13 amino acids. The V and J ends lost 3 bases and 6 bases respectively, with 11 bases between them. The chain has TRBV19 and TRBJ1-1; D gene uncertain. The receptor was isolated from a female donor with breast cancer. Some clones in this sample may be carry-over from other donors' samples. Sequencing was performed on axillary lymph node tissue. The DNA for the CDR3 is TGTGCCAGTAGTATTCGGGGATATTCTGAAGCTTTCTTT. Protein product: CASSIRGYSEAFF.